Described below is a single T cell receptor beta chain sequence and its context. This sample is part of a study of technical replicates of blood from a few donors. Measured with immunoSEQ multiplex PCR; TCRdb has only the in-frame clones, and not every one. Here the sample spans around 63,000 clones, 85% to 95% being singletons. The V gene's germline CDR1 is ENHRY and CDR2 SYGVKD. CDR3 length equals 14 residues. Deletions cut 7 bases from V and 0 bases from J, with 11 bases between. This clonotype was sampled from a human donor in good health. Some clones in this sample may be carry-over from other donors' samples. V gene TRBV10-3 combines with J gene TRBJ2-3; tentatively, D is TRBD2 (6 bases). Material: PBMCs. The CDR3 DNA reads as TGTGCCATCAAAAGTAGCGGCAGCACAGATACGCAGTATTTT. Translation: CAIKSSGSTDTQYF.